Listed below are T cell receptor beta chains from one sample, sequenced in a study of blood T cell repertoires in COVID-19. Generated by immunoSEQ multiplex PCR, the TCRdb table keeps only in-frame clones and is missing some. The data contain about 34,000 clones, roughly 74% of them singletons. Material for sequencing was peripheral blood. The receptor source for this set is a man older than 75 with active or convalescent COVID-19. Both conserved end residues are part of each CDR3. Fields, in order: J gene, clone size, V gene, D gene, CDR3 protein, CDR3 DNA. D genes are given only for firm matches. The size entry is marked missing in some rows and otherwise reads once, few, many or a size class.

TRBJ2-5	once	TRBV28	TRBD1	CASRTPSQGGETQYF	TGTGCCAGCAGAACACCATCACAGGGGGGAGAGACCCAGTACTTC
TRBJ2-7	.	TRBV7-2	TRBD2	CASSLLAGGTGEQYF	TGTGCCAGCAGCTTACTAGCGGGAGGGACAGGGGAGCAGTACTTC
TRBJ2-5	.	TRBV7-2	.	CASSLSSETQYF	TGTGCCAGCAGCTTATCCTCGGAGACCCAGTACTTC
TRBJ2-7	.	TRBV4-1	.	CASSQDPTRVERPPQYF	TGCGCCAGCAGCCAAGATCCTACTAGGGTGGAGCGCCCCCCGCAGTACTTC
TRBJ2-5	.	TRBV19	.	CASSIARRGGRETQYF	TGTGCCAGTAGTATAGCGAGGCGCGGAGGTCGAGAGACCCAGTACTTC
TRBJ2-2	.	TRBV11-3	.	CASSLVGGLNTGELFF	TGTGCCAGCAGCTTAGTCGGGGGGCTTAACACCGGGGAGCTGTTTTTT
TRBJ2-6	.	TRBV2	.	CASFLSGANVLTF	TGTGCCAGCTTTCTCTCTGGGGCCAACGTCCTGACTTTC
TRBJ1-1	.	TRBV12-3/TRBV12-4	.	CASSRGPNTEAFF	TGTGCCAGCAGTAGAGGCCCGAACACTGAAGCTTTCTTT
TRBJ2-3	.	TRBV12-5	.	CASGFSGADTQYF	TGTGCTAGTGGTTTTTCCGGGGCAGATACGCAGTATTTT
TRBJ2-7	few	TRBV2	.	CASSERLAADEQYF	TGTGCCAGCAGTGAAAGGCTAGCCGCCGACGAGCAGTACTTC
TRBJ2-5	.	TRBV15	.	CATSRDSGTQYF	TGTGCCACCAGCAGAGATTCAGGGACCCAGTACTTC
TRBJ2-7	.	TRBV6-5	.	CASSYSSTSGLYEQYF	TGTGCCAGCAGTTACTCGAGTACGTCAGGGCTGTACGAGCAGTACTTC
TRBJ1-5	.	TRBV28	.	CASSLGQGNQPQHF	TGTGCCAGCAGTTTGGGGCAGGGTAATCAGCCCCAGCATTTT
TRBJ2-7	.	TRBV7-6	TRBD2	CASSLRLAGHYEQYF	TGTGCCAGCAGCCTCCGCCTAGCGGGGCACTACGAGCAGTACTTC
TRBJ2-1	.	TRBV6-5	.	CASSKDSSSYNEQFF	TGTGCCAGCAGCAAAGACAGCTCCTCCTACAATGAGCAGTTCTTC
TRBJ2-7	few	TRBV6-2/TRBV6-3	.	CASSFHYEQYF	TGTGCCAGCAGTTTCCACTACGAGCAGTACTTC
TRBJ2-5	.	TRBV7-3	TRBD2	CASSLNPRTSMPNGQETQYF	TGTGCCAGCAGCTTAAACCCTCGGACTAGTATGCCGAACGGGCAAGAGACCCAGTACTTC
TRBJ1-5	.	TRBV6-2/TRBV6-3	TRBD1	CASSRGTGQRGNQPQHF	TGTGCCAGCAGTCGCGGGACAGGACAGAGAGGGAATCAGCCCCAGCATTTT
TRBJ2-5	.	TRBV3-1/TRBV3-2	TRBD2	CASSHPGLAGGVKTQYF	TGTGCCAGCAGCCATCCGGGACTAGCGGGAGGTGTGAAGACCCAGTACTTC
TRBJ2-3	.	TRBV11-3	.	CASSLEKIGTAYTFTQYF	TGTGCCAGCAGCTTAGAAAAGATCGGGACTGCTTACACCTTTACGCAGTATTTT
TRBJ1-2	few	TRBV27	.	CASSESGTPSYTF	TGTGCCAGCAGTGAATCAGGGACTCCTAGCTACACCTTC
TRBJ2-7	.	TRBV10-2	TRBD1	CASRIWTGNEQYF	TGCGCCAGCAGGATATGGACAGGGAACGAGCAGTACTTC
TRBJ2-7	.	TRBV30	TRBD1	CAWAAGTGLDEQYF	TGTGCCTGGGCGGCAGGGACAGGGTTGGACGAGCAGTACTTC
TRBJ2-1	.	TRBV18	TRBD2	CASSLRTSGSYDEQFF	TGTGCCAGCTCACTAAGGACTAGCGGGAGTTATGATGAGCAGTTCTTC
TRBJ1-1	.	TRBV30	TRBD1	CAWSTNPWDRGLMNTEAFF	TGTGCCTGGAGTACCAACCCCTGGGACAGAGGGCTAATGAACACTGAAGCTTTCTTT
TRBJ2-1	.	TRBV27	TRBD2	CASSSVLGGTARVNEQFF	TGTGCCAGCAGTTCGGTCCTCGGGGGGACCGCTCGGGTCAATGAGCAGTTCTTC
TRBJ2-3	.	TRBV7-9	TRBD2	CASSAGLATADTQYF	TGTGCCAGCAGCGCCGGACTAGCCACCGCAGATACGCAGTATTTT
TRBJ2-7	.	TRBV6-1	TRBD1	CASSEAGTGLHEQYF	TGTGCCAGCAGTGAAGCCGGGACAGGGTTACACGAGCAGTACTTC
TRBJ2-7	.	TRBV6-6	TRBD1	CASSQTGSSSYEQYF	TGTGCCAGCAGTCAGACAGGGTCGAGCTCCTACGAGCAGTACTTC
TRBJ2-1	.	TRBV3-1/TRBV3-2	.	CASSLSPGGEQFF	TGTGCCAGCAGCCTCTCACCAGGGGGGGAGCAGTTCTTC
TRBJ1-2	.	TRBV3-1/TRBV3-2	.	CASYRRNYGYTF	TGTGCCAGCTATCGCAGGAACTATGGCTACACCTTC
TRBJ2-1	.	TRBV6-2/TRBV6-3	.	CASSYALGGPTYNEQFF	TGTGCCAGCAGTTATGCCCTGGGGGGGCCTACCTACAATGAGCAGTTCTTC
TRBJ1-1	.	TRBV6-4	.	CASSDFIVELLSKDTEAFF	TGTGCCAGCAGCGACTTTATCGTGGAACTACTAAGCAAGGACACTGAAGCTTTCTTT
TRBJ2-7	.	TRBV13	.	CASSPPGAYEQYF	TGTGCCAGCAGCCCCCCAGGGGCCTACGAGCAGTACTTC
TRBJ2-1	once	TRBV4-1	.	CASSQDYDSRYNEQFF	TGCGCCAGCAGCCAAGATTACGACTCCCGGTACAATGAGCAGTTCTTC
TRBJ1-4	.	TRBV20-1	.	CSAGSDEKLFF	TGCAGTGCGGGGAGTGATGAAAAACTGTTTTTT
TRBJ2-7	few	TRBV10-2	TRBD2	CASSDWGLAGGSSYEQYF	TGCGCCAGCAGTGACTGGGGACTAGCGGGAGGGAGCTCCTACGAGCAGTACTTC
TRBJ2-3	.	TRBV11-3	.	CASRSYSDTQYF	TGTGCCAGCAGAAGCTACTCAGATACGCAGTATTTT
TRBJ2-7	.	TRBV19	TRBD2	CASSDGSGKTYEQYF	TGTGCCAGTAGTGACGGTAGCGGGAAGACCTACGAGCAGTACTTC
TRBJ2-2	.	TRBV7-7	TRBD1	CASSSTSGTATGELFF	TGTGCCAGCAGCTCCACTTCCGGGACAGCGACCGGGGAGCTGTTTTTT
TRBJ2-7	.	TRBV2	TRBD2	CASRMLTSAAHEQYF	TGTGCCAGCAGGATGCTAACTAGCGCCGCCCACGAGCAGTACTTC
TRBJ2-7	once	TRBV28	TRBD1	CASSITGGEQYF	TGTGCCAGCAGTATCACAGGGGGTGAGCAGTACTTC
TRBJ2-1	.	TRBV7-2	TRBD2	CASSLYLGTSGNNEQFF	TGTGCCAGCAGCTTATATCTAGGGACTAGCGGTAACAATGAGCAGTTCTTC
TRBJ2-7	.	TRBV30	.	CAWSGGNEQYF	TGTGCCTGGAGTGGAGGGAACGAGCAGTACTTC
TRBJ2-3	.	TRBV10-3	.	CAISDSTQPGTDTQYF	TGTGCCATCAGTGACAGTACCCAACCCGGCACAGATACGCAGTATTTT
TRBJ2-5	.	TRBV19	TRBD1	CASSAGTGETQYF	TGTGCCAGTAGTGCCGGGACAGGGGAGACCCAGTACTTC
TRBJ1-5	.	TRBV2	TRBD1	CASSEQGGNNQPQHF	TGTGCCAGCAGTGAGCAGGGGGGCAACAATCAGCCCCAGCATTTT
TRBJ2-7	once	TRBV11-2	TRBD2	CASLRKRGTYEQYF	TGTGCCAGCTTACGGAAGCGGGGTACCTACGAGCAGTACTTC